This T cell receptor (beta chain) was recorded in a study of T cells in Graves' hyperthyroidism and ophthalmopathy. Findings of the study overall: Blood also contained most expanded thyroid clonotypes above 0.001.

What was amplified from RNA transcripts were TCR beta CDR3 regions. The study used the HTBI primer set for a first-round RT-PCR of the TCR CDR3. Using its own MiXCR run on the multiplex PCR reads, TCRdb lists one record per CDR3 protein. This sample has about 570,000 distinct CDR3 sequences, with approximately 44% found just once. It was uncontrolled infection, other autoimmune disease, pregnancy or lactation that excluded patients. The sample holds many counts of this clonotype. Its matching antigen is unknown. The CDR3 covers 14 residues. Looked up from germline, CDR1 is SGHTA and CDR2 is FQGTGA. V shed 0 bases and J shed 5 bases, with 10 bases lying between them.

The chain is built from TRBV7-3 and TRBJ2-5; possible D gene TRBD1, 5 bases. The sequenced sample was peripheral blood or thyroid tissue (not recorded which). The sequence was obtained from an adult woman with Graves' disease, either hyperthyroidism or ophthalmopathy (not recorded which). CDR3 sequence reads: CASSLTGPRETQYF. CDR3 DNA sequence: TGTGCCAGCAGCTTAACGGGGCCACGGGAGACCCAGTACTTC.